Each of the 15 T cell receptor beta chains below was sequenced from the same sample in a study of CD8 T cells in ankylosing spondylitis. General study points: Ankylosing spondylitis blood appeared to be characterized by a TCR beta motif of eight or nine highly homologous variants.

From the 5' RACE reads, TCRdb called clonotypes with MiXCR, one entry per CDR3 protein. Here the sample spans under 950,000 distinct CDR3 sequences, over 15% being singletons. The antigens these receptors bind are not known. The sample comprised blood, either unsorted or a sorted T cell fraction (not recorded which). The receptors derive from a male donor with ankylosing spondylitis.

This clonotype was seen a few times. This chain uses TRBV11-3 with TRBJ2-1; 8 bases fit TRBD2. The CDR3 is 16 residues long. Losses at the gene ends were 5 bases for V and 3 bases for J; bases not matched to a gene: 9. Germline CDR1 reads SGHNT; CDR2 reads YENEEA. The CDR3 is CASSPHSGGLYNEQFF. The DNA of the CDR3 is TGTGCCAGCAGCCCTCACAGCGGGGGCCTCTACAATGAGCAGTTCTTC. Together with reference TRBV11-3 and TRBJ2-1, the CDR3 gives the full variable domain: EAGVVQSPRYKIIEKKQPVAFWCNPISGHNTLYWYLQNLGQGPELLIRYENEEAVDDSQLPKDRFSAERLKGVDSTLKIQPAELGDSAVYLCASSPHSGGLYNEQFFGPGTRLTVL.

This CDR3 is CSARGEFRDTGELFF. The CDR3 bases are TGCAGTGCTAGAGGGGAGTTTAGGGACACCGGGGAGCTGTTTTTT. The chain employs TRBV20-1 and TRBJ2-2; D possibly corresponds to TRBD2 (5 bases). Per the germline V gene, CDR1 is DFQATT and CDR2 is SNEGSKA (reference sequence). The CDR3 spans 15 residues. Trimming stripped 1 base from V and 3 bases from J, with 12 bases between.

This chain joins TRBV11-2 and TRBJ2-3, with 9 nucleotides matching TRBD2. The ends lost 5 bases at V and 0 bases at J; junction bases unmatched: 15. Per the germline V gene, CDR1 is SGHAT and CDR2 is FQNNGV. This CDR3 contains 19 residues. The CDR3 reads CASSPRGGSGGASTDTQYF. DNA for the CDR3: TGTGCCAGCAGCCCCCGGGGGGGTAGCGGGGGAGCTAGCACAGATACGCAGTATTTT.

There are a few counts of this clonotype. The chain recombines TRBV18 with TRBJ1-5; D is uncertain. The CDR3 spans 15 residues. Germline values: CDR1 KGHSH, CDR2 LQKENI. V lost 2 bases to trimming and J lost 3 bases, with 11 bases between them. The CDR3, as DNA: TGTGCCAGCTCACCATCGGACGGGAACAATCAGCCCCAGCATTTT. Translated, it gives CASSPSDGNNQPQHF.

This clonotype turned up a few times. The chain links TRBV11-2 to TRBJ2-5; 9 bases match TRBD2. The CDR3 is 18 residues long. After removal of 1 base from V and 4 bases from J, the junction contained 13 bases not matched to a gene. CDR1 and CDR2 from the germline V gene are SGHAT and FQNNGV. The CDR3 DNA sequence: TGTGCCAGCAGCTTAGTCCGGATTAGCGGGGGTCTTGGAGAGACCCAGTACTTC. Translating gives CASSLVRISGGLGETQYF.

Many counts were recorded for this clonotype. The chain uses TRBV11-1 and TRBJ1-3, with D perhaps TRBD1 (5 bases). The V end was cut by 1 base, the J end by 0 bases, with 16 bases between. Germline V gene lookup returns CDR1 SGHAT and CDR2 FQDESV (reference sequence). The CDR3 consists of 18 residues. CDR3 nucleotides: TGTGCCAGCAGCTTAGGTGGAGGAGCGGGGGACTCTGGAAACACCATATATTTT. As protein: CASSLGGGAGDSGNTIYF.

This clonotype was counted only a few times. The chain joins TRBV12-3 or TRBV12-4 to TRBJ2-7; 10 bases fit TRBD1. CDR3 length equals 16 residues. V shed 5 bases and J 6 bases; nucleotides not matched to a gene: 13. The CDR3 nucleotides read TGTGCCAGCAGTGCCCGTGGGACAGGGGATTTCGTCGAGCAGTACTTC. This gives the protein CASSARGTGDFVEQYF.

The V gene is TRBV20-1, the J gene TRBJ2-7; the D is unclear. The V gene lost 1 base and the J gene lost 4 bases, with 8 bases spanning the gap. This CDR3 has 12 residues. Germline V gene sequence: CDR1 DFQATT, CDR2 SNEGSKA (reference sequence). CDR3 loop: CSARAAVYEQYF. CDR3 nucleotide sequence: TGCAGTGCTAGAGCGGCAGTATACGAGCAGTACTTC.

This clonotype was counted only a few times. The rearrangement links TRBV6-2 or TRBV6-3 to TRBJ2-7; 8 bases align to TRBD1. V gave up 6 bases and J gave up 5 bases; unmatched junction bases: 3. Germline-derived CDR1 and CDR2 are MNHEY and SVGEGT. This CDR3 region has 12 residues. CDR3 nucleotide sequence: TGTGCCAGCAGAAACAGGGGGGACGAGCAGTACTTC. Protein: CASRNRGDEQYF.

The chain employs TRBV18 and TRBJ2-4; D might be TRBD1 or TRBD2, each matching 5 bases. The CDR3 runs 15 residues. Trimming stripped 2 bases from V and 9 bases from J, with 17 bases between. The germline V gene encodes CDR1 KGHSH and CDR2 LQKENI. The DNA for the CDR3 is TGTGCCAGCTCACCAAGACAGAAGGAGGCTGGCATTCAGTACTTC. It specifies CASSPRQKEAGIQYF.

In this sample, this clonotype turned up a few times. V gene TRBV14 combines with J gene TRBJ1-1, with D unclear. The germline V gene has CDR1 SGHDN and CDR2 FVKESK. Trimming took off 1 base at V and 10 bases at J, with 19 bases between the two ends. The CDR3 extends over 15 amino acids. CDR3: CASSQVQSGLPVAFF. CDR3 coding DNA: TGTGCCAGCAGCCAAGTCCAGTCGGGCCTACCAGTAGCTTTCTTT.

V gene TRBV27 combines with J gene TRBJ2-7; TRBD1 matches 8 bases. Germline loops: CDR1 MNHEY, CDR2 SMNVEV (reference sequence). With 4 bases clipped from V and 1 base from J, the junction kept 9 bases outside the gene matches. This CDR3 is 16 amino acids long. CDR3 sequence reads: CASSSSAGQVSYEQYF. Here the CDR3 DNA reads TGTGCCAGCAGTTCCTCGGCGGGACAGGTATCCTACGAGCAGTACTTC.

This clonotype has a handful of counts. The J gene is TRBJ2-1, the V gene TRBV5-5; no firm D call. The CDR3 is 15 amino acids. Germline V gene lookup returns CDR1 SGHKS and CDR2 YYEKEE (reference sequence). V lost 1 base and J 7 bases, leaving 15 bases between the germline ends. CDR3 amino acids: CASSLLHSLQNEQFF. CDR3 sequence (DNA): TGTGCCAGCAGCTTGCTGCACTCCCTACAGAATGAGCAGTTCTTC.

This clonotype was detected a few times. V is TRBV7-6 and J is TRBJ2-1; 8 positions agree with TRBD2. The germline CDR1 and CDR2 sequences are SGHVS and FNYEAQ. CDR3 length: 16 residues. J was trimmed by 6 bases and V by 6 bases; bases with no gene match: 13. CDR3 sequence reads: CASRKNAGGGGNEQFF. The CDR3 DNA is TGTGCCAGCAGGAAAAATGCGGGAGGTGGAGGCAATGAGCAGTTCTTC.

This rearrangement joins TRBV4-1 to TRBJ1-2; a possible D gene is TRBD1 (6 bases). Germline CDR1 is MGHRA and CDR2 is YSYEKL. CDR3 length equals 17 residues. V lost 0 bases and J 4 bases, leaving 18 bases between the germline ends. CDR3 bases: TGCGCCAGCAGCCAAGATGTGGGTTTGTGGGACATCTATGGCTACACCTTC. Its protein product is CASSQDVGLWDIYGYTF.